This T cell receptor (beta chain) emerged from a study of blood T cell repertoires in COVID-19. Study context: The cDNA or gDNA used as material had been derived from T cells, B-cell-depleted T cells, or PBMCs.

There are 14 residues in the CDR3. V dropped 1 base and J dropped 2 bases, with 6 bases sitting between them. Germline assignment: CDR1 SGHRS and CDR2 YFSETQ. In terms of age and location, participants ranged from roughly 18 to 90 years and lived in roughly 22 US areas. Data came from immunoSEQ multiplex PCR; TCRdb stores just in-frame clones and leaves some out. Altogether roughly 250,000 clones are present, about nine tenths being singletons, with the ten largest covering 6% to 7%. This chain uses TRBV5-1 with TRBJ1-4, with a possible D match to TRBD1 (5 bases). The TCR was taken from a woman in her thirties with acute COVID-19. Sequenced input: PBMCs or T cells enriched from blood (not recorded which). The DNA of the CDR3 is TGCGCCAGCAGCTTGCAGGGCACTAATGAAAAACTGTTTTTT. Protein sequence: CASSLQGTNEKLFF.